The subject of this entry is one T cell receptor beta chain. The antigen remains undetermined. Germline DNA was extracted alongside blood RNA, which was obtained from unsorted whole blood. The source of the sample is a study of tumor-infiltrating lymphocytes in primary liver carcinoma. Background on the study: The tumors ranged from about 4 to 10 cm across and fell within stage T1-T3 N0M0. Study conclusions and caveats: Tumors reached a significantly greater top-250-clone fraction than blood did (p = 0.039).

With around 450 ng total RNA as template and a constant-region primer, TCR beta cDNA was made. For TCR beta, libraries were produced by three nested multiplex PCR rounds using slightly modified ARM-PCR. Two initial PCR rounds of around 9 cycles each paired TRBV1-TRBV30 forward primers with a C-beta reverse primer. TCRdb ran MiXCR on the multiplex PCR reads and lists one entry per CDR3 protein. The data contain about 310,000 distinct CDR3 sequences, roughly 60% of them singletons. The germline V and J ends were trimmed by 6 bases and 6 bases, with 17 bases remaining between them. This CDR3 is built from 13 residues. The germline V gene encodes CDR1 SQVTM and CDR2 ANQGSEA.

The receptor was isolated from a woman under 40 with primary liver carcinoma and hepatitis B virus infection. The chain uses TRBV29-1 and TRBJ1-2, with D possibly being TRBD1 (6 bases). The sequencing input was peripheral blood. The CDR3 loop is CSVQRGMSHGYTF. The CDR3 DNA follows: TGCAGCGTCCAGAGGGGGATGAGCCATGGCTACACCTTC. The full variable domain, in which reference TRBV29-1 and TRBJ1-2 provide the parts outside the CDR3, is SAVISQKPSRDICQRGTSLTIQCQVDSQVTMMFWYRQQPGQSLTLIATANQGSEATYESGFVIDKFPISRPNLTFSTLTVSNMSPEDSSIYLCSVQRGMSHGYTFGSGTRLTVV.